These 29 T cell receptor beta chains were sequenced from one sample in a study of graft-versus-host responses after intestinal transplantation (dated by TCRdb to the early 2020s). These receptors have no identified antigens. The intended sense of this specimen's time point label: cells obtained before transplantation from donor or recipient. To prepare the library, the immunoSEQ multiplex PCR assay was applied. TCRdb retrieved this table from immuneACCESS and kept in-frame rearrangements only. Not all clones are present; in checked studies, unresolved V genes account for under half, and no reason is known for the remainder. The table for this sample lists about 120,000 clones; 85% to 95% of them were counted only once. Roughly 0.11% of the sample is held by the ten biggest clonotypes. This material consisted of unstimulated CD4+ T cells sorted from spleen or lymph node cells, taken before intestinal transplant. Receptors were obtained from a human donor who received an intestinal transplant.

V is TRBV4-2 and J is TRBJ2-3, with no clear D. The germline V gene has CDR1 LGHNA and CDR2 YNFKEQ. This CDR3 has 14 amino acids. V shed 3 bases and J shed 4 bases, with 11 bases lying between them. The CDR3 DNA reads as TGTGCCAGCAGCCAGCAGCCGGCCCCAGATACGCAGTATTTT. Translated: CASSQQPAPDTQYF.

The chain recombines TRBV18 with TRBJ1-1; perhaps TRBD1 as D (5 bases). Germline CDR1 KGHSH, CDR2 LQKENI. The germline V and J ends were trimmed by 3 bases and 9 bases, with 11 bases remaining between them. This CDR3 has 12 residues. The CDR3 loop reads CASSPLGEKAFF. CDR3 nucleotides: TGTGCCAGCTCACCTCTAGGGGAGAAAGCTTTCTTT.

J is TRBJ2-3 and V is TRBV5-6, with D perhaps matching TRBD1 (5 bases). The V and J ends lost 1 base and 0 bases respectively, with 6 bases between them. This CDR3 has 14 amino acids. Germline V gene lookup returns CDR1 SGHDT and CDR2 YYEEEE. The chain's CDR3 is CASSLYRSTDTQYF. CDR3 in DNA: TGTGCCAGCAGCTTGTACAGGAGCACAGATACGCAGTATTTT.

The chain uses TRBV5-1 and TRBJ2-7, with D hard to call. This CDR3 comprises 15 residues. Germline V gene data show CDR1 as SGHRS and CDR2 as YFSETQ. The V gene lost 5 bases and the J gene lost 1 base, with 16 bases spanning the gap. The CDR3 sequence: CASSWGPDLSYEQYF. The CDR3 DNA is TGCGCCAGCAGTTGGGGTCCAGACCTTTCCTACGAGCAGTACTTC.

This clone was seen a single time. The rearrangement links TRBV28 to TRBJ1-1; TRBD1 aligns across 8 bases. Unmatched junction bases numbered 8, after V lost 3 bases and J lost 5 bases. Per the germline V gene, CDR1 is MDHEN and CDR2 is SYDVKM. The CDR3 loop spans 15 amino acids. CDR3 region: CASSFSQGAKTEAFF. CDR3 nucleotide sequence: TGTGCCAGCAGTTTCTCGCAGGGGGCTAAGACTGAAGCTTTCTTT.

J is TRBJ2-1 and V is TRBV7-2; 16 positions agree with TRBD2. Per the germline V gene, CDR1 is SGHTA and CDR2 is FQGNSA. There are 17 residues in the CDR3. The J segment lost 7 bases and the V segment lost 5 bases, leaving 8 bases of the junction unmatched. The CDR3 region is CASSTPGLAGGGNEQFF. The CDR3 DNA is TGTGCCAGCAGCACGCCGGGACTAGCGGGAGGGGGTAATGAGCAGTTCTTC.

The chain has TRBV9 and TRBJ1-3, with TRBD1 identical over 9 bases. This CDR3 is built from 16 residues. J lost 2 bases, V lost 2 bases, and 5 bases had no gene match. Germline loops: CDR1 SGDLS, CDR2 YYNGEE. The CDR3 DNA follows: TGTGCCAGCAGCGTCGACAGGGGGTTTGCTGGAAACACCATATATTTT. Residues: CASSVDRGFAGNTIYF.

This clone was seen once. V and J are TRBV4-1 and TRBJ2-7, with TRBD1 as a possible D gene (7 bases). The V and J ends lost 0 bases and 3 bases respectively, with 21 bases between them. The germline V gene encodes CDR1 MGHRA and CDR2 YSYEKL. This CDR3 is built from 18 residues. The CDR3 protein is CASSQDWGVGTVSYEQYF. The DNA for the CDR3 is TGCGCCAGCAGCCAAGATTGGGGGGTAGGGACAGTCAGCTACGAGCAGTACTTC.

DNA for the CDR3: TGTGCCAGCAGCTTTATAGAGGGGACCGGGACAGCTACCAATCAGCCCCAGCATTTT. Its translation: CASSFIEGTGTATNQPQHF. V is TRBV7-9 and J is TRBJ1-5; TRBD1 matches at 7 bases. V lost 3 bases to trimming and J lost 3 bases; unmatched junction nucleotides: 17. This CDR3 is built from 19 residues. Germline CDR1 SEHNR, CDR2 FQNEAQ (reference sequence).

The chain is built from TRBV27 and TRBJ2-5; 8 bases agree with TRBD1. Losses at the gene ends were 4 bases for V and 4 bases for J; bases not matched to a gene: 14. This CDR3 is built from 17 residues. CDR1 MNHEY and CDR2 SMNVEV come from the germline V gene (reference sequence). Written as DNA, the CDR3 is TGTGCCAGCAGTTCAATACCGGACAGGGTTGGGCGAGAGACCCAGTACTTC. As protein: CASSSIPDRVGRETQYF.

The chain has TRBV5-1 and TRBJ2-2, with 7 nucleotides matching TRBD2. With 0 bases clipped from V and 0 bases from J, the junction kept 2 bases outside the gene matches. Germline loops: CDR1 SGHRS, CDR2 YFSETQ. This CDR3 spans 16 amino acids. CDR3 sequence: CASSLVAGANTGELFF. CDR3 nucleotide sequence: TGCGCCAGCAGCTTGGTTGCGGGGGCGAACACCGGGGAGCTGTTTTTT.

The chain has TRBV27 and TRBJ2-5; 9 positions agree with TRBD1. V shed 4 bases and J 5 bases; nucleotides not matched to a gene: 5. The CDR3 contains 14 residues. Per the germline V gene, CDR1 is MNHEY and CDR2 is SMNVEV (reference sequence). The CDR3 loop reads CASSSYRGHETQYF. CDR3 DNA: TGTGCCAGCAGTTCCTACAGGGGGCATGAGACCCAGTACTTC.

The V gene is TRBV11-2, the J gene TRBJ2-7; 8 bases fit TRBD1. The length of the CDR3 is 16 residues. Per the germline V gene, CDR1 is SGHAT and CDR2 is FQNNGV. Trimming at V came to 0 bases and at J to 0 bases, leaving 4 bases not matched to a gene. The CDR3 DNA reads TGTGCCAGCAGCTTAGAGACCGGACAGGGCTCCTACGAGCAGTACTTC. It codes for CASSLETGQGSYEQYF.

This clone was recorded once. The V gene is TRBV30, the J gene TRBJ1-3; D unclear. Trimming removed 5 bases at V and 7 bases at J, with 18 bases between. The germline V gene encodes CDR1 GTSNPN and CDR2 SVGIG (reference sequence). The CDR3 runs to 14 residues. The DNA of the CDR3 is TGTGCCTGGGAAGGAGTTACCGTAGGCAACACCATATATTTT. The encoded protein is CAWEGVTVGNTIYF.

DNA of the CDR3: TGTGCCAGCAGCCCCTGGGTGGGGGGCCGGTCAGCTAACTATGGCTACACCTTC. The encoded protein is CASSPWVGGRSANYGYTF. This chain uses TRBV11-2 with TRBJ1-2; D might be TRBD1 (6 bases). This CDR3 has 18 amino acids. The germline V gene encodes CDR1 SGHAT and CDR2 FQNNGV. V was cut by 5 bases and J by 0 bases, with 22 bases left in between.

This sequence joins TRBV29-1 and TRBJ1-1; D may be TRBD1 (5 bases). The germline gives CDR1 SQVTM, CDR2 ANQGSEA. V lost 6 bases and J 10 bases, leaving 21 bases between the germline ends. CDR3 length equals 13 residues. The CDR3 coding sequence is TGCAGCGTCAGCCTCCGGGACCCCGTTACAGCTTTCTTT. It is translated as CSVSLRDPVTAFF.

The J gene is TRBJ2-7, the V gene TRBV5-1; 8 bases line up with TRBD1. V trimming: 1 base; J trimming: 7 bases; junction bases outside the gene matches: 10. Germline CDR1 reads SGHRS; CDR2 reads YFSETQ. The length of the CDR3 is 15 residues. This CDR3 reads CASSLFGQGNGEQYF. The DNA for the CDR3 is TGCGCCAGCAGCTTGTTCGGACAGGGAAATGGGGAGCAGTACTTC. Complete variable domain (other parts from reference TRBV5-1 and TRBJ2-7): KAGVTQTPRYLIKTRGQQVTLSCSPISGHRSVSWYQQTPGQGLQFLFEYFSETQRNKGNFPGRFSGRQFSNSRSEMNVSTLELGDSALYLCASSLFGQGNGEQYFGPGTRLTVT.

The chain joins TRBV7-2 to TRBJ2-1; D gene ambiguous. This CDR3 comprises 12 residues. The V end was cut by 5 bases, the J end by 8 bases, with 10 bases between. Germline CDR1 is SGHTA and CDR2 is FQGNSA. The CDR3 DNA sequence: TGTGCCAGCAGCCCCCAAGGCTATGAGCAGTTCTTC. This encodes CASSPQGYEQFF.

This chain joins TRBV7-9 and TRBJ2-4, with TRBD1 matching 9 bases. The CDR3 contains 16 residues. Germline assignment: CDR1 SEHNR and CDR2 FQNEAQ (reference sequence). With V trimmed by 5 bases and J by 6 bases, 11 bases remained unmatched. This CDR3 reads CASSPLRTGGSNIQYF. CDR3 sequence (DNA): TGTGCCAGCAGCCCCCTCCGAACAGGGGGCTCAAACATTCAGTACTTC.

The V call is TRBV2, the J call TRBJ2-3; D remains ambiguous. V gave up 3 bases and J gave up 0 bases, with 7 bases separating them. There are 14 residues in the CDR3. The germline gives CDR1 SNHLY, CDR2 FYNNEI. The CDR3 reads CASSEIGSTDTQYF. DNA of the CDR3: TGTGCCAGCAGTGAGATAGGCAGCACAGATACGCAGTATTTT.

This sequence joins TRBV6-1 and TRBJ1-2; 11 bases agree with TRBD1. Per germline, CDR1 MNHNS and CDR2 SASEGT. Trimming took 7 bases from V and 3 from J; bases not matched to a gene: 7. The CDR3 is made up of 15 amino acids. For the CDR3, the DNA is TGTGCCAGCACGGACAGGGGGCTGATGGACTATGGCTACACCTTC. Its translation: CASTDRGLMDYGYTF.

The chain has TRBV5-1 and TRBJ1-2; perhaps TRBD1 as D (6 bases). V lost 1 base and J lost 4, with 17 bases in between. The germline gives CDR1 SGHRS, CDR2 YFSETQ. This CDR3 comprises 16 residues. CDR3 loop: CASSLRDQGPPYGYTF. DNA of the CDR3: TGCGCCAGCAGCTTGAGGGACCAGGGGCCCCCCTATGGCTACACCTTC.

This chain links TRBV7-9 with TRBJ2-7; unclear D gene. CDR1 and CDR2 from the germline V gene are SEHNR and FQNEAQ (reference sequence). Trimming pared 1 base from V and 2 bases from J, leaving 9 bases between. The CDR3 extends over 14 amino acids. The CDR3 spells CASSLVIDPYEQYF. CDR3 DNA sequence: TGTGCCAGCAGCTTAGTTATAGATCCCTACGAGCAGTACTTC.

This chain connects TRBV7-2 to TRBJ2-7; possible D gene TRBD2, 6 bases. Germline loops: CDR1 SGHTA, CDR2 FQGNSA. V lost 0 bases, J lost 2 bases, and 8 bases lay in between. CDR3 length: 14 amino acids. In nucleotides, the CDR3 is TGTGCCAGCAGCTTAGCGGGAGGCCCCTACGAGCAGTACTTC. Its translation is CASSLAGGPYEQYF.

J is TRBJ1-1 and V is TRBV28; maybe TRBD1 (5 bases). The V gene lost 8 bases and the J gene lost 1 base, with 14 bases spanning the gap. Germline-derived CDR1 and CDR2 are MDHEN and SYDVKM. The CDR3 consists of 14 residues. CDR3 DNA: TGTGCCAGCGTTAACAGGCTACCGAACACTGAAGCTTTCTTT. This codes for CASVNRLPNTEAFF.

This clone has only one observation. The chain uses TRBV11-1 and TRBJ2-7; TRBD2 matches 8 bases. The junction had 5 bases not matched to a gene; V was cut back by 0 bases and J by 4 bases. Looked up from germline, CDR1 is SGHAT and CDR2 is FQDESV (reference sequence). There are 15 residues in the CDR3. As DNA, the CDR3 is TGTGCCAGCAGCTTAGCCGGGACTAGGAGATACGAGCAGTACTTC. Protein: CASSLAGTRRYEQYF. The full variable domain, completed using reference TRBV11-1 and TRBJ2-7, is EAEVAQSPRYKITEKSQAVAFWCDPISGHATLYWYRQILGQGPELLVQFQDESVVDDSQLPKDRFSAERLKGVDSTLKIQPAELGDSAMYLCASSLAGTRRYEQYFGPGTRLTVT.

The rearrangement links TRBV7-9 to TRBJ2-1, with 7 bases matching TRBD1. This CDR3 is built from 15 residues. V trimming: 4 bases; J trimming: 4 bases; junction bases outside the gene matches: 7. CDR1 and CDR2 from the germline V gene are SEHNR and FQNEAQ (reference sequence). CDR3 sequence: CASSSHGTAYNEQFF. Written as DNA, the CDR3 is TGTGCCAGCAGCTCCCACGGGACAGCTTACAATGAGCAGTTCTTC. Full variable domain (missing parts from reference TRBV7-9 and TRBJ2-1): DTGVSQNPRHKITKRGQNVTFRCDPISEHNRLYWYRQTLGQGPEFLTYFQNEAQLEKSRLLSDRFSAERPKGSFSTLEIQRTEQGDSAMYLCASSSHGTAYNEQFFGPGTRLTVL.

CDR3: CASSQGTGVGANVLTF. The CDR3, as DNA: TGTGCCAGCAGCCAAGGGACAGGGGTAGGGGCCAACGTCCTGACTTTC. The chain couples TRBV4-2 to TRBJ2-6; 9 nucleotides align to TRBD1. The CDR3 is made up of 16 amino acids. In germline, CDR1 is LGHNA, CDR2 YNFKEQ. The trim removed 1 base at V and 4 bases at J, leaving 2 bases unmatched.

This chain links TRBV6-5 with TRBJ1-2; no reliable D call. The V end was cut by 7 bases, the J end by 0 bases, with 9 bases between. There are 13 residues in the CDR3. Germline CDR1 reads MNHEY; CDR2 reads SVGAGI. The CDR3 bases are TGTGCCAGCAAAGGGATAACTAACTATGGCTACACCTTC. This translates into CASKGITNYGYTF.